Detailed here is one TCR beta chain. This sample is drawn from a study of beta chain features in type 1 diabetes. Sequencing targeted expressed TCRB transcripts, as all isolated RNA had been reverse transcribed. Measured with immunoSEQ multiplex PCR; TCRdb has only the in-frame clones, and not every one. The sample consists of about 620,000 clones, 15% to 17% of them appearing once. There are 16 residues in the CDR3. Trimming left V 3 bases short and J 0 bases short, with 12 bases between. Germline CDR1 reads LNHDA; CDR2 reads SQIVND (reference sequence). V usage is TRBV19 and J usage is TRBJ2-1; D may be TRBD2 (6 bases). The TCR originated in a man aged 18-30 years in good health. Material for sequencing was naive CD4+ T cells from blood. The CDR3 sequence is CASSILSGDSYNEQFF. CDR3 coding DNA: TGTGCCAGTAGTATTCTTTCGGGGGACTCCTACAATGAGCAGTTCTTC.